This record concerns one T cell receptor beta chain sequence. This record belongs to a study of blood T cell repertoires in COVID-19. Study at large: Whether acute or convalescent, the COVID-19 samples came from the United States, Italy and Spain.

Original processing methods: Reference gene primer amplification gave estimated nucleated cell counts. The repertoire was sequenced with immunoSEQ multiplex PCR; TCRdb's copy has only in-frame clones and lacks some. V and J calls and clone size are given by that table; D and trimming were obtained from the DNA. This table has roughly 170,000 clones, about 80% appearing once. Specimen: peripheral blood. This sequence originates from a woman between 65 and 79 years old with acute or convalescent COVID-19.

CDR3 residues: CASSSRSGYNSPLHF. In DNA, the CDR3 is TGTGCCAGCAGTAGTAGGTCAGGGTATAATTCACCCCTCCACTTT. This chain links TRBV2 with TRBJ1-6; D may be TRBD1 (5 bases). CDR1 SNHLY and CDR2 FYNNEI come from the germline V gene. V was cut by 5 bases and J by 4 bases, with 12 bases left in between. The CDR3 is made up of 15 amino acids.